This is a list of T cell receptor beta chains from one sample in a study of blood T cell repertoires in COVID-19. Using immunoSEQ multiplex PCR, the repertoire was profiled, and TCRdb retains in-frame clones only, with some absent. The sample holds just under 75,000 clones; over 80% are singletons and the top ten take under 3%. The sample consisted of peripheral blood. These receptors all come from a man older than 75 with active or convalescent COVID-19. Each CDR3 is given with its conserved first and last residue. Fields, in order: CDR3 protein, CDR3 DNA, clone size, D gene, V gene, J gene. D genes are given only for firm matches. The listing skips clone size in some rows; elsewhere it reads once, few, many or a size class.

CAWNSQETQYF,TGTGCCTGGAACAGCCAAGAGACCCAGTACTTC,-,-,TRBV30,TRBJ2-5
CASSYGGVGTEAFF,TGTGCCAGCAGTTATGGAGGGGTTGGGACTGAAGCTTTCTTT,-,-,TRBV6-2/TRBV6-3,TRBJ1-1
CASSLGLVQETQYF,TGCGCCAGCAGCTTGGGGCTAGTACAAGAGACCCAGTACTTC,once,-,TRBV5-1,TRBJ2-5
CASSPRGLRGSPLHF,TGTGCCAGCTCACCAAGGGGACTAAGGGGTTCACCCCTCCACTTT,-,-,TRBV18,TRBJ1-6
CASSLATSSSYEQYF,TGTGCCAGCAGCTTGGCGACTAGCAGTTCCTACGAGCAGTACTTC,-,TRBD2,TRBV5-4,TRBJ2-7
CASSGGVQETQYF,TGTGCCAGCAGCGGGGGGGTCCAAGAGACCCAGTACTTC,-,TRBD2,TRBV5-6,TRBJ2-5
CASSLDRAGETQYF,TGTGCCAGCAGCTTGGACAGGGCTGGAGAGACCCAGTACTTC,-,TRBD1,TRBV7-2,TRBJ2-5
CASSQVNDGANVLTF,TGTGCCAGCAGCCAGGTGAACGATGGGGCCAACGTCCTGACTTTC,-,-,TRBV11-2,TRBJ2-6
CASSSLDRGPGELFF,TGTGCCAGCTCGAGTTTGGACAGGGGACCCGGGGAGCTGTTTTTT,-,TRBD1,TRBV2,TRBJ2-2
CASGLIWGHEQYF,TGTGCTAGTGGTTTGATCTGGGGCCACGAGCAGTACTTC,-,-,TRBV12-5,TRBJ2-7
CSASQGFDYGYTF,TGCAGTGCTAGTCAGGGTTTCGACTATGGCTACACCTTC,few,-,TRBV20-1,TRBJ1-2
CASSLQRVDQETQYF,TGTGCCAGCAGCTTACAGCGGGTTGACCAAGAGACCCAGTACTTC,-,-,TRBV7-8,TRBJ2-5
CASSQGARTDTQYF,TGTGCCAGCAGCCAGGGGGCCCGCACAGATACGCAGTATTTT,-,-,TRBV3-1/TRBV3-2,TRBJ2-3